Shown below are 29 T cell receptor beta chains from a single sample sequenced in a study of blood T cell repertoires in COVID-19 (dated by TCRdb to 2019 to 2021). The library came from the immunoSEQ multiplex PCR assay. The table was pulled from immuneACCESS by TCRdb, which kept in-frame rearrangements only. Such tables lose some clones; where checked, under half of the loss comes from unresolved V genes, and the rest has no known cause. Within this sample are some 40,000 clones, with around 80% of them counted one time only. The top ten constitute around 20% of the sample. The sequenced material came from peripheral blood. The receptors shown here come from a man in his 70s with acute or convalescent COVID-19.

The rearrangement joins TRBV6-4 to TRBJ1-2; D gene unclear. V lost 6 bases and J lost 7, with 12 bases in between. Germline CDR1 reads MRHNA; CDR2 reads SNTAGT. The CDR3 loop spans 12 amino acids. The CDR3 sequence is CASRVSVSGYTF. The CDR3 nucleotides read TGTGCCAGCAGAGTAAGTGTGAGTGGCTACACCTTC.

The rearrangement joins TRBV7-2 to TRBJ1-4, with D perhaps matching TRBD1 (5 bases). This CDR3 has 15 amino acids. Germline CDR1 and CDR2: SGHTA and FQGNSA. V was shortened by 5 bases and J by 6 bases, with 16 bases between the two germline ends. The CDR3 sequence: CASSPTGTGDEKLFF. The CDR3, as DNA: TGTGCCAGCAGCCCCACTGGGACGGGGGATGAAAAACTGTTTTTT.

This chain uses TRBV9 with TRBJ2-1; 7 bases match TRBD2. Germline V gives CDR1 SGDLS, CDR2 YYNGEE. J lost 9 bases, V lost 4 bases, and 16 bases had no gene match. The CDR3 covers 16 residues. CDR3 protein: CASSPPKLASTPEQFF. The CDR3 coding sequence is TGTGCCAGCAGCCCCCCAAAACTAGCGAGCACCCCTGAGCAGTTCTTC.

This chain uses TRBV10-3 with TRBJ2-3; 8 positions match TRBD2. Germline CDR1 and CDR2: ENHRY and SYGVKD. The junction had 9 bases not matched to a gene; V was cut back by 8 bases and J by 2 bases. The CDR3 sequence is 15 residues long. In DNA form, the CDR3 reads TGTGCCATCGAGTCCGAGCGGGGGTACACAGATACGCAGTATTTT. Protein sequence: CAIESERGYTDTQYF.

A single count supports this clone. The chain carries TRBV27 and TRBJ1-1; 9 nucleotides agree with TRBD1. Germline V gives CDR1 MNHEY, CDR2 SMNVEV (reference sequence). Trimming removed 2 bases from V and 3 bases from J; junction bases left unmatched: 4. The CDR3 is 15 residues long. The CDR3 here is CASSLTGGGDTEAFF. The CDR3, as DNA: TGTGCCAGCAGTTTAACAGGGGGCGGGGACACTGAAGCTTTCTTT.

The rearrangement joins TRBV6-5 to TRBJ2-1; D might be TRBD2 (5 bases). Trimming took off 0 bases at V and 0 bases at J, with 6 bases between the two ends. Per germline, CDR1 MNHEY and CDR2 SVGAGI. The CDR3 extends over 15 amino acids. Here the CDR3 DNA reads TGTGCCAGCAGTTACTCGGGGAGCTCCTACAATGAGCAGTTCTTC. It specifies CASSYSGSSYNEQFF.

CDR3: CASSYSIQGGRQPQHF. The CDR3 DNA sequence: TGTGCCAGCAGTTACTCGATACAGGGTGGTCGTCAGCCCCAGCATTTT. The chain uses TRBV6-2 or TRBV6-3 and TRBJ1-5, with a weak D call TRBD1 (6 bases). V lost 0 bases and J 6 bases, leaving 15 bases between the germline ends. Germline CDR1 is MNHEY and CDR2 is SVGEGT. CDR3 length: 16 residues.

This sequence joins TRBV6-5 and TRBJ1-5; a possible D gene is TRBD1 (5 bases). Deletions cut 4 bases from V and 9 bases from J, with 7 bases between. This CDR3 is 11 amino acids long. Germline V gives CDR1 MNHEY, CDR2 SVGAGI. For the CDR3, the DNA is TGTGCCAGCAGTTTCACAGGGCCCCAGCATTTT. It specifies CASSFTGPQHF.

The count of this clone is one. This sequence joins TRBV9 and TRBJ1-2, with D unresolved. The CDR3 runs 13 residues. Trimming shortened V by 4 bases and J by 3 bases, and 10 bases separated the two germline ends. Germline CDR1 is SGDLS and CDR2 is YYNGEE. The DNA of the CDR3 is TGTGCCAGCAGCCCCGAGGGCTACTATGGCTACACCTTC. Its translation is CASSPEGYYGYTF. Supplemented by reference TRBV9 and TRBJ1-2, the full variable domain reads DSGVTQTPKHLITATGQRVTLRCSPRSGDLSVYWYQQSLDQGLQFLIQYYNGEERAKGNILERFSAQQFPDLHSELNLSSLELGDSALYFCASSPEGYYGYTFGSGTRLTVV.

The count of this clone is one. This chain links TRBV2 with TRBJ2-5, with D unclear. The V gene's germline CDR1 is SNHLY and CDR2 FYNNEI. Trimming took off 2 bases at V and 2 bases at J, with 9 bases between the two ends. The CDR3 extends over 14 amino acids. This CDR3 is CASSERGLQETQYF. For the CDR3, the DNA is TGTGCCAGCAGTGAAAGAGGCCTTCAAGAGACCCAGTACTTC.

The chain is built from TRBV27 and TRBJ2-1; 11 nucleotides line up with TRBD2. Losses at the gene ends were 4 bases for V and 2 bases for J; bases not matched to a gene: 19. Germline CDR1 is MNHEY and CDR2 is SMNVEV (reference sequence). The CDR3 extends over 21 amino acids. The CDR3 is CASSYWGPWASGGRTYNEQFF. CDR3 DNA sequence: TGTGCCAGCAGTTACTGGGGACCGTGGGCTAGCGGGGGGCGTACCTACAATGAGCAGTTCTTC.

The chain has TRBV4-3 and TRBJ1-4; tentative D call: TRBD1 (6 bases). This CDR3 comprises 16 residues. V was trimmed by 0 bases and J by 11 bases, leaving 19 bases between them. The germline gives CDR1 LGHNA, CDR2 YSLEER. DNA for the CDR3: TGCGCCAGCAGCCAAGATGATTCGGGACACCCAGGGAAACTGTTTTTT. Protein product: CASSQDDSGHPGKLFF.

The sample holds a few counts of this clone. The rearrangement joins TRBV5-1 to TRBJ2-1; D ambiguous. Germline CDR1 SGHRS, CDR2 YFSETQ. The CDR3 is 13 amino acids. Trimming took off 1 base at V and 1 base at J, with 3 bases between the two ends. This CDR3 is CASSLSSYNEQFF. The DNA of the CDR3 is TGCGCCAGCAGCTTGTCATCCTACAATGAGCAGTTCTTC.

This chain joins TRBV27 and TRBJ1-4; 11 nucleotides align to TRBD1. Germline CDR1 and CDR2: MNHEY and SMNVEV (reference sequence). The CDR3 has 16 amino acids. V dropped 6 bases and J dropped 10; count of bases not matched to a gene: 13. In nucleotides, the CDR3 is TGTGCCAGCAGCCCTCTAGGGGACAGGGGGATAGGAAAACTGTTTTTT. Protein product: CASSPLGDRGIGKLFF.

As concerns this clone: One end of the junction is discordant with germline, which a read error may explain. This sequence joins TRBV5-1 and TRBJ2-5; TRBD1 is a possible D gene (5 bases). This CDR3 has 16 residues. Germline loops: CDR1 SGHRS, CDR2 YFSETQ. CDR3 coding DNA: TGCGCCAGCAGCTTGTCCATAGGGGCAGGAGAAGAGACGCAGTACTTC. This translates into CASSLSIGAGEETQYF.

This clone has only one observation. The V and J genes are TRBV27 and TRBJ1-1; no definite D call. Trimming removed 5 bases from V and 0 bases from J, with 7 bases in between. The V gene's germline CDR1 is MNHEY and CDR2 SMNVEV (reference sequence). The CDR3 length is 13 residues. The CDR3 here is CASSTGMNTEAFF. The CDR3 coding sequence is TGTGCCAGCAGTACCGGGATGAACACTGAAGCTTTCTTT.

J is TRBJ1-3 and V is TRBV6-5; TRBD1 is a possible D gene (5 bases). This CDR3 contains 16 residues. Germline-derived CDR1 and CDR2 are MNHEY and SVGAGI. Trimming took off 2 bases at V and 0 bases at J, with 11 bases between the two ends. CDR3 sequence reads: CASSYAGRTSGNTIYF. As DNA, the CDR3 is TGTGCCAGCAGTTACGCAGGGAGGACCTCTGGAAACACCATATATTTT.

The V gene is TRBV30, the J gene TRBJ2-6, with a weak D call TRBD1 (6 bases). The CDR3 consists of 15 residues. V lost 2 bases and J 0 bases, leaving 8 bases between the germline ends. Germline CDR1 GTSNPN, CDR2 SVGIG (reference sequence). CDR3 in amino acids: CAWSPQGSGANVLTF. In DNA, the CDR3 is TGTGCCTGGAGTCCACAGGGCTCTGGGGCCAACGTCCTGACTTTC.

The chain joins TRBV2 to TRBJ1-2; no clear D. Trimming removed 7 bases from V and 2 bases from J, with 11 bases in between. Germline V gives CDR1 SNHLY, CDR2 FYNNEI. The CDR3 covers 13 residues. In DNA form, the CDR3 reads TGTGCCAGCAAGTTAGTACAGAACTATGGCTACACCTTC. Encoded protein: CASKLVQNYGYTF.

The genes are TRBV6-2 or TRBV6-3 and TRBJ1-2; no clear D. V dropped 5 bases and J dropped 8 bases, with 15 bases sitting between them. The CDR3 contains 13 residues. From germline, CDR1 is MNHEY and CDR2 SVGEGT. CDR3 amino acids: CASSQRRVGGYTF. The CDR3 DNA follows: TGTGCCAGCAGTCAAAGACGGGTTGGAGGCTACACCTTC.

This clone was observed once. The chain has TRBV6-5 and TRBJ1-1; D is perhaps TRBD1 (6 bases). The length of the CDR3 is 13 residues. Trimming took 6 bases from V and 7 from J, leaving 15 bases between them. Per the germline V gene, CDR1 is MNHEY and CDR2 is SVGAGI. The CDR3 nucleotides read TGTGCCAGCAGGCGGACAGCTAGTCTTGAAGCTTTCTTT. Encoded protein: CASRRTASLEAFF.

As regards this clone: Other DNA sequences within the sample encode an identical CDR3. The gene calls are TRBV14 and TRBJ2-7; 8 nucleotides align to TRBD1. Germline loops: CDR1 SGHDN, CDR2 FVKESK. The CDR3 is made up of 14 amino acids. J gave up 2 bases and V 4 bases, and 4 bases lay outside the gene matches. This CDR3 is CASSLGQGTYEQYF. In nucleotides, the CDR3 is TGTGCCAGCAGCCTTGGACAGGGTACCTACGAGCAGTACTTC.

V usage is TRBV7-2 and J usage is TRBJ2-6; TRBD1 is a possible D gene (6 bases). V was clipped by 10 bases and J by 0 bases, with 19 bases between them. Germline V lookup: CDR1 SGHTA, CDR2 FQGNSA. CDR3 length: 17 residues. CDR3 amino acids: CATPSTGRRSGANVLTF. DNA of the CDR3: TGTGCCACCCCGTCGACAGGCCGACGCTCTGGGGCCAACGTCCTGACTTTC. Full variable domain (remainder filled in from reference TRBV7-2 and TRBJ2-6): GAGVSQSPSNKVTEKGKDVELRCDPISGHTALYWYRQSLGQGLEFLIYFQGNSAPDKSGLPSDRFSAERTGGSVSTLTIQRTQQEDSAVYLCATPSTGRRSGANVLTFGAGSRLTVL.

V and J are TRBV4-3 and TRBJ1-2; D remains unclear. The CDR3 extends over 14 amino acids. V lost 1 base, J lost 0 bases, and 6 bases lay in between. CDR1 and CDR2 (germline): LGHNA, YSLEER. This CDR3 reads CASSQGPANYGYTF. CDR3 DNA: TGCGCCAGCAGCCAAGGTCCAGCTAACTATGGCTACACCTTC.

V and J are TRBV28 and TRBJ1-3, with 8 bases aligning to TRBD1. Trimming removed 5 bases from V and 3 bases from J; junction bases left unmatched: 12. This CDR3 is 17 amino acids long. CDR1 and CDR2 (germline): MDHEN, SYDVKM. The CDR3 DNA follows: TGTGCCAGCAGTCCAATGCCCGGACAGGGAGGTGGAAACACCATATATTTT. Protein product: CASSPMPGQGGGNTIYF.

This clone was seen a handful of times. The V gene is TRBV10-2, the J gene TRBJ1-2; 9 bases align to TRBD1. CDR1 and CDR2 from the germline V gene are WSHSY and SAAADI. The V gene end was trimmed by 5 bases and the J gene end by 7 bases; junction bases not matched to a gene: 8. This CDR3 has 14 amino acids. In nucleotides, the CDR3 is TGCGCCAGCAGTCTACAACCGGGACAGGGTGGCTACACCTTC. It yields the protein CASSLQPGQGGYTF.

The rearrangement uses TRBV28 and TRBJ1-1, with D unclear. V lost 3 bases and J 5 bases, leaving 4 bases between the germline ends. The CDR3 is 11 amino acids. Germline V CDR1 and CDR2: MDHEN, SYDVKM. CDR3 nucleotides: TGTGCCAGCAGTTTCCGTACTGAAGCTTTCTTT. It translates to CASSFRTEAFF.

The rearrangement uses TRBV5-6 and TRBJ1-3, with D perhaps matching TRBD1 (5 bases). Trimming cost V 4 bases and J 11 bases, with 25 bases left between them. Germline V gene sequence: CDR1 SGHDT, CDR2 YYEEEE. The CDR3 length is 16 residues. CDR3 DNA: TGTGCCAGCAGCCCGGGACCCAGCAATCGGGGGTTAGCCATATATTTT. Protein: CASSPGPSNRGLAIYF.

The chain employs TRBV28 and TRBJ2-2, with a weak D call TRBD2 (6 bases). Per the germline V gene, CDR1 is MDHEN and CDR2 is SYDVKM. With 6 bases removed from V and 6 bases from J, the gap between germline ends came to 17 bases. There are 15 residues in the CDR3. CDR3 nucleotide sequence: TGTGCCAGCAGCCTTTGGGGGGTGACCCCCGGGGAGCTGTTTTTT. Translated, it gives CASSLWGVTPGELFF.